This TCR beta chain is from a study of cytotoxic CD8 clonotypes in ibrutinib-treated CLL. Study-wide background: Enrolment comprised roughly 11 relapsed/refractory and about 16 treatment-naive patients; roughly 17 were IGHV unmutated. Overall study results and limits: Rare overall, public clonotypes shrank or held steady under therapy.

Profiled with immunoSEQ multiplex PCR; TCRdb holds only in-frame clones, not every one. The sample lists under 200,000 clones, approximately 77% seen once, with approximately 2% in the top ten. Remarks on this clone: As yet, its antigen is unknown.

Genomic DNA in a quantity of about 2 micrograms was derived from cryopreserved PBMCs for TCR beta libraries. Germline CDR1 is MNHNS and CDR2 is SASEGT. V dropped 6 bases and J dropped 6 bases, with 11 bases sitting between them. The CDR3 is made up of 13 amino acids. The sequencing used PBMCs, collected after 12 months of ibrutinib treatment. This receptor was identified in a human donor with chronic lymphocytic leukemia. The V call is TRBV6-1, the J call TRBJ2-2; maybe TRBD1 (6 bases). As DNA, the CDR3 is TGTGCCAGCAGCCTCAGGGGAGCCGGGGAGCTGTTTTTT. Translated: CASSLRGAGELFF.